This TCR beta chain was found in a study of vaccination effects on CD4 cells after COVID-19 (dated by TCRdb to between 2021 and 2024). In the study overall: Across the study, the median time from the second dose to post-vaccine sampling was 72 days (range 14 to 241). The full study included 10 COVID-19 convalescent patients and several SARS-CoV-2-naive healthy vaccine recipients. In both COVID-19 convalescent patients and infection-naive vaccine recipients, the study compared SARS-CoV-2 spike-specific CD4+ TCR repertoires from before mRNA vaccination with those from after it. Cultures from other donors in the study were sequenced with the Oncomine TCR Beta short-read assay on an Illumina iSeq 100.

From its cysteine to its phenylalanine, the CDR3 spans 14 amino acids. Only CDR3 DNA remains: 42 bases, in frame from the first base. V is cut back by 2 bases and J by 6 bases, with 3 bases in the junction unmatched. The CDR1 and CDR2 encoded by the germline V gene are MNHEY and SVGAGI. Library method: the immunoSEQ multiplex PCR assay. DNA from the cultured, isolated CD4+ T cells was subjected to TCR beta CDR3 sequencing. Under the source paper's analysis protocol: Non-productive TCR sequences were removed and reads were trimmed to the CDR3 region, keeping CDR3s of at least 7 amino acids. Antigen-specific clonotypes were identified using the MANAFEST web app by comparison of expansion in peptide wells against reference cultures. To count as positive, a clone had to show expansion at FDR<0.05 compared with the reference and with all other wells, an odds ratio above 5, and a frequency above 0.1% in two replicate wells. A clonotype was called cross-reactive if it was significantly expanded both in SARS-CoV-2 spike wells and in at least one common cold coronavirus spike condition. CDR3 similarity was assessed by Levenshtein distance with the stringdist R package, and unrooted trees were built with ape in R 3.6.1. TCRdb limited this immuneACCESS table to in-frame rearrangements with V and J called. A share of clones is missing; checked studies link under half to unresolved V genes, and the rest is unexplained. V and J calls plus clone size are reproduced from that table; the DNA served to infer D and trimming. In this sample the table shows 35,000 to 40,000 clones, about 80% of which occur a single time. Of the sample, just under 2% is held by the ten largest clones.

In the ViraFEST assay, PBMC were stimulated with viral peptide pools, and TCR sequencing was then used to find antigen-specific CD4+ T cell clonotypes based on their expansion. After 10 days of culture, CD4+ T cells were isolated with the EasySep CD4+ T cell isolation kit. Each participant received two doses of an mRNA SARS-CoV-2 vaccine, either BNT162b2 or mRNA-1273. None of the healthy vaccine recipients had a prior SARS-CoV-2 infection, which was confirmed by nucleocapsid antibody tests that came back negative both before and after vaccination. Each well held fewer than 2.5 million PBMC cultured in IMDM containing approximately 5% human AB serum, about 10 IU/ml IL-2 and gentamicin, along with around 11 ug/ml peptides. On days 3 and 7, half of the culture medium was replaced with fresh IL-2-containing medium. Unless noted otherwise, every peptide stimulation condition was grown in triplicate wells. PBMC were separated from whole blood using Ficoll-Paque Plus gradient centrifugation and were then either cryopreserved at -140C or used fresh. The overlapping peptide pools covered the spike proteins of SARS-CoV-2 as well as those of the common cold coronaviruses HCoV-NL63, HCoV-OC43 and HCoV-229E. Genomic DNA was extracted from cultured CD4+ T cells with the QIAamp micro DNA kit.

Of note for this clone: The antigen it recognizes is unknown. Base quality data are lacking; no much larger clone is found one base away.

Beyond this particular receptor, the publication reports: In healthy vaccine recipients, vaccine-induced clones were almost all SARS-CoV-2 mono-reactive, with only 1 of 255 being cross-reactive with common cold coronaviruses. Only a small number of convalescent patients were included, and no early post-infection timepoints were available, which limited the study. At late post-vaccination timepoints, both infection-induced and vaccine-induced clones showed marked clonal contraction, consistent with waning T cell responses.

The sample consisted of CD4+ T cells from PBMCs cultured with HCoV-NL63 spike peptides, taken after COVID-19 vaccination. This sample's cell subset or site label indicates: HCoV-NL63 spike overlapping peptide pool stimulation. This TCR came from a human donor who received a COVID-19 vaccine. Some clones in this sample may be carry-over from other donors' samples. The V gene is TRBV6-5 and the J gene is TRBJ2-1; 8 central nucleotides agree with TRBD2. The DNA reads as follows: TGTGCCAGCAGTTACCCCGCGGGGGGCAATGAGCAGTTCTTC. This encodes CASSYPAGGNEQFF.